This T cell receptor beta chain is drawn from a study of a mutant IDH1 vaccine in newly diagnosed glioma (dated by TCRdb to the early 2020s). Context from the whole study: Of the 25 to 40 patients who were treated, around 62% were male and 37.5% were female, and the mean age was about 40 years. Peripheral blood was drawn at six visits: V03 (baseline), V05, V07, V10, V12 and V13. Before enrollment, patients had received standard therapy of radiotherapy alone, temozolomide alone, or radiochemotherapy with temozolomide; most received the combination. Longitudinal TCRB deep sequencing was performed for roughly 25 treated patients wherever samples were available for exploratory analyses.

Library preparation used the immunoSEQ multiplex PCR assay. Rearranged TCR beta chain sequences were amplified using the hsTCRB Kit according to the manufacturer's protocol. An Illumina MiSeq was used to sequence the TCRB libraries. The authors processed their data as follows. The kit vendor's proprietary platform handled demultiplexing, trimming and gene mapping. The table comes from immuneACCESS by way of TCRdb, which keeps in-frame sequences with V and J called. Part of the clones is missing from these tables; in studies checked, under half for an unresolved V gene and the rest for unknown reasons. The V and J calls and the clone size are those of that table, but D and trimming were determined from the DNA. Within this sample are approximately 70,000 clones, with 75% to 85% of them counted one time only. The biggest ten clones account for approximately 8% of the sample. General conclusions and limits of the study: No apparent relationship was observed between pseudoprogression and alterations in the top peripheral T cell clonotypes detected by TCRB sequencing. According to the authors, sample limitations meant that analyses of patient blood samples could not be reproduced. Selection of PBMC samples for TCRB deep sequencing was based on availability. Immune responses induced by the vaccine were seen in over 80% of patients across multiple MHC alleles.

Per the publication, the time point label means: baseline, week 1 (first vaccination visit). The treatment or condition label corresponds to: pre-vaccination baseline after standard-of-care therapy. Donors had newly diagnosed WHO grade 3 or 4 IDH1-mutant astrocytomas with loss of nuclear ATRX. The samples were drawn from NOA16, a multicentre, single-arm, open-label phase I trial in Germany that tested a mutant IDH1 peptide vaccine in humans for the first time. For immunogenicity testing, the blood drawn at visit V03 was used as the baseline sample. The DNeasy Blood and Tissue Kit was used to extract genomic DNA from EDTA blood for TCRB sequencing. Trimming at the junction amounts to 4 bases on V and 2 bases on J, and the germline ends lie 10 bases apart. From a lookup of the germline V gene, CDR1 and CDR2 are SGHRS and YFSETQ. The CDR3 covers 15 residues, taking in both the cysteine and the phenylalanine. The kept DNA is CDR3 alone, 45 bases in frame from the first base.

To note about this clone: The target of this receptor is not known. No base-level quality is on record; no much larger clone is a single base apart.

The chain is assembled from TRBV5-1 and TRBJ2-6; TRBD2 is a weak D gene call, 6 bases matching. This clonotype originated in a man aged 50 to 59 with glioma. The sequenced sample was PBMCs, obtained from a glioma patient treated with radiotherapy, temozolomide or both. CDR3 reads: CASSPSGAGANVLTF. The DNA sequence is as follows: TGCGCCAGCAGCCCGTCGGGGGCTGGGGCCAACGTCCTGACTTTC.